One and the same sample provided the 30 T cell receptor beta chains below, sequenced in a study of cytotoxic CD8 clonotypes in ibrutinib-treated CLL. TCRdb's copy holds only in-frame clones and misses some; the assay was immunoSEQ multiplex PCR. The sample contains just over 200,000 clones, just over 70% of which appear only once. The specimen comprised PBMCs, sampled after 12 months of ibrutinib treatment. Every receptor here comes from a human donor with chronic lymphocytic leukemia.

The chain is built from TRBV29-1 and TRBJ1-2, with D tentatively TRBD1 (5 bases). CDR3 length: 12 residues. Trimming cost V 4 bases and J 7 bases, with 13 bases left between them. Germline V gene sequence: CDR1 SQVTM, CDR2 ANQGSEA. In DNA, the CDR3 is TGCAGCGTTGTTCAGGGTAGGGGTGGCTACACCTTC. It specifies CSVVQGRGGYTF.

This clone was seen a handful of times. CDR3 loop: CASRRRSGTRSDTQYF. The CDR3, as DNA: TGTGCCAGCAGACGACGATCCGGGACCCGATCAGATACGCAGTATTTT. The V call is TRBV5-6, the J call TRBJ2-3; D could derive from TRBD1 or TRBD2 (5 bases each). The V and J ends lost 5 bases and 4 bases respectively, with 20 bases between them. This CDR3 is built from 16 residues. Germline V gene sequence: CDR1 SGHDT, CDR2 YYEEEE.

This chain uses TRBV30 with TRBJ2-7; D call uncertain. CDR1 is GTSNPN, CDR2 SVGIG, per germline (reference sequence). The V end lost 0 bases, the J end lost 1 base, and 10 bases lay between the germline ends. The CDR3 consists of 14 residues. The CDR3 DNA sequence: TGTGCCTGGAGTGTTAGGGCAGGTTCCTACGAGCAGTACTTC. Its translation is CAWSVRAGSYEQYF.

The chain recombines TRBV18 with TRBJ2-5; 9 bases are a match to TRBD1. The CDR3 runs 15 residues. Losses at the gene ends were 2 bases for V and 4 bases for J; bases not matched to a gene: 5. Germline V gene sequence: CDR1 KGHSH, CDR2 LQKENI. The CDR3 spells CASSPSQGAGETQYF. The CDR3 DNA follows: TGTGCCAGCTCACCATCACAGGGGGCAGGAGAGACCCAGTACTTC.

The genes are TRBV5-1 and TRBJ2-1, with TRBD1 matching over 8 bases. CDR3 length: 15 amino acids. CDR1 is SGHRS, CDR2 YFSETQ, per germline. The J segment lost 2 bases and the V segment lost 4 bases, leaving 5 bases of the junction unmatched. CDR3 residues: CASSNRQGTYNEQFF. The CDR3 region has the DNA TGCGCCAGCAGCAACCGACAGGGGACCTACAATGAGCAGTTCTTC.

This chain joins TRBV5-4 and TRBJ1-1; possible D gene TRBD1, 6 bases. V was trimmed by 2 bases and J by 1 base, leaving 18 bases between them. Germline V gene sequence: CDR1 SGHNT, CDR2 YYREEE (reference sequence). This CDR3 comprises 17 residues. The CDR3 sequence: CASSFGQIKGQNTEAFF. CDR3 nucleotides: TGTGCCAGCAGCTTCGGACAGATTAAAGGCCAGAACACTGAAGCTTTCTTT.

V gene TRBV7-9 combines with J gene TRBJ1-6; D gene unclear. V was clipped by 5 bases and J by 10 bases, with 6 bases between them. CDR3 length: 11 residues. The germline V gene has CDR1 SEHNR and CDR2 FQNEAQ (reference sequence). Here the CDR3 reads CASSQSSPLHF. The DNA for the CDR3 is TGTGCCAGCAGCCAATCATCACCCCTCCACTTT.

J is TRBJ2-3 and V is TRBV7-2; D is uncertain. Germline V gives CDR1 SGHTA, CDR2 FQGNSA. CDR3 length: 15 amino acids. Between the trimmed V and J ends, which lost 5 bases and 0 bases, there was a span of 12 bases. CDR3 region: CASSPFPRSTDTQYF. The DNA for the CDR3 is TGTGCCAGCAGCCCCTTCCCGCGGAGCACAGATACGCAGTATTTT.

This sequence joins TRBV7-9 and TRBJ2-7; D not certain. The CDR3 runs to 11 residues. Trimming took off 5 bases at V and 6 bases at J, with 8 bases between the two ends. Germline V lookup: CDR1 SEHNR, CDR2 FQNEAQ (reference sequence). In DNA, the CDR3 is TGTGCCAGCAGCCCCAGTCGCGAGCAGTACTTC. Translating it yields CASSPSREQYF.

The chain has TRBV7-2 and TRBJ2-7; 10 bases map to TRBD2. The CDR3 spans 17 residues. Per germline, CDR1 SGHTA and CDR2 FQGNSA. J gave up 1 base and V 3 bases, and 9 bases lay outside the gene matches. The CDR3 is CASSLERLAGISYEQYF. CDR3 coding DNA: TGTGCCAGCAGCTTGGAGCGACTAGCGGGCATTTCCTACGAGCAGTACTTC.

The J gene is TRBJ1-4, the V gene TRBV5-1; the D is unclear. V was trimmed by 4 bases and J by 7 bases, leaving 17 bases between them. Germline V gene lookup returns CDR1 SGHRS and CDR2 YFSETQ. The CDR3 is made up of 15 amino acids. CDR3 bases: TGCGCCAGCAGCCCGACTCTATCCGCAGTTGAAAAACTGTTTTTT. Residues: CASSPTLSAVEKLFF.

The rearrangement joins TRBV5-8 to TRBJ1-6, with a tentative D call TRBD1 (6 bases). Germline assignment: CDR1 SGHTS and CDR2 YDEGEE. This CDR3 spans 16 amino acids. With 0 bases removed from V and 7 bases from J, the gap between germline ends came to 14 bases. DNA of the CDR3: TGTGCCAGCAGCTTGGAAGCCAGGGGTAGGAATTCACCCCTCCACTTT. The encoded protein is CASSLEARGRNSPLHF.

The chain's CDR3 is CSVGAGGNTEAFF. CDR3 DNA sequence: TGCAGCGTTGGGGCTGGGGGGAACACTGAAGCTTTCTTT. This chain links TRBV29-1 with TRBJ1-1; D perhaps matches TRBD1 (5 bases). The germline V gene encodes CDR1 SQVTM and CDR2 ANQGSEA. This CDR3 has 13 amino acids. V was trimmed by 4 bases and J by 1 base, leaving 10 bases between them. The full variable domain, in which reference TRBV29-1 and TRBJ1-1 provide the parts outside the CDR3, is SAVISQKPSRDICQRGTSLTIQCQVDSQVTMMFWYRQQPGQSLTLIATANQGSEATYESGFVIDKFPISRPNLTFSTLTVSNMSPEDSSIYLCSVGAGGNTEAFFGQGTRLTVV.

The rearrangement uses TRBV6-6 and TRBJ1-1; tentatively, D is TRBD1 (5 bases). The V and J ends lost 0 bases and 3 bases respectively, with 11 bases between them. The CDR3 is 15 amino acids. Germline lookup yields CDR1 MNHNY and CDR2 SVGAGI (reference sequence). CDR3 loop: CASSYSQGRDTEAFF. The CDR3 DNA reads TGTGCCAGCAGTTACTCGCAGGGCCGCGACACTGAAGCTTTCTTT.

In this sample, this clone turned up a few times. The rearrangement uses TRBV19 and TRBJ2-7; tentative D call: TRBD2 (6 bases). CDR1 and CDR2 from the germline V gene are LNHDA and SQIVND (reference sequence). V lost 6 bases, J lost 0 bases, and 15 bases lay in between. The CDR3 is made up of 15 amino acids. This chain's CDR3 is CASRIHGGSSYEQYF. The CDR3, as DNA: TGTGCCAGTAGGATACACGGGGGAAGCTCCTACGAGCAGTACTTC. The variable domain in full, with the rest retrieved from reference TRBV19 and TRBJ2-7, is DGGITQSPKYLFRKEGQNVTLSCEQNLNHDAMYWYRQDPGQGLRLIYYSQIVNDFQKGDIAEGYSVSREKKESFPLTVTSAQKNPTAFYLCASRIHGGSSYEQYFGPGTRLTVT.

J is TRBJ2-3 and V is TRBV20-1; D unresolved. V dropped 2 bases and J dropped 5 bases, with 5 bases sitting between them. The CDR3 has 11 amino acids. Germline CDR1 is DFQATT and CDR2 is SNEGSKA (reference sequence). The chain's CDR3 is CSARRIDTQYF. In DNA, the CDR3 is TGCAGTGCTAGAAGGATAGATACGCAGTATTTT.

This clone was observed a handful of times. The sample has other DNA sequences that encode this CDR3 too. The CDR3 nucleotides are TGTGCCTGGAGTGTCGGGAATCAGCCCCAGCATTTT. Its translation is CAWSVGNQPQHF. The V gene is TRBV30, the J gene TRBJ1-5; D gene uncertain. The V gene's germline CDR1 is GTSNPN and CDR2 SVGIG (reference sequence). V was trimmed by 0 bases and J by 4 bases, leaving 4 bases between them. This CDR3 is built from 12 residues. Variable domain in full (rest from reference TRBV30 and TRBJ1-5): SQTIHQWPATLVQPVGSPLSLECTVEGTSNPNLYWYRQAAGRGLQLLFYSVGIGQISSEVPQNLSASRPQDRQFILSSKKLLLSDSGFYLCAWSVGNQPQHFGDGTRLSIL.

V is TRBV2 and J is TRBJ2-7, with D tentatively TRBD2 (5 bases). The germline gives CDR1 SNHLY, CDR2 FYNNEI. V lost 7 bases to trimming and J lost 5 bases, with 15 bases between them. The CDR3 spans 13 residues. The chain's CDR3 is CASIMVRAHEQYF. DNA of the CDR3: TGTGCCAGCATCATGGTGCGGGCCCACGAGCAGTACTTC. Supplemented by reference TRBV2 and TRBJ2-7, the full variable domain reads EPEVTQTPSHQVTQMGQEVILRCVPISNHLYFYWYRQILGQKVEFLVSFYNNEISEKSEIFDDQFSVERPDGSNFTLKIRSTKLEDSAMYFCASIMVRAHEQYFGPGTRLTVT.

The V call is TRBV11-2, the J call TRBJ2-3, with a tentative D call TRBD1 (6 bases). The CDR3 consists of 16 residues. Trimming left V 1 base short and J 6 bases short, with 17 bases between. Germline V gives CDR1 SGHAT, CDR2 FQNNGV. This CDR3 is CASSLVAQGVGDTQYF. CDR3 in DNA: TGTGCCAGCAGCTTAGTGGCACAGGGCGTGGGGGATACGCAGTATTTT.

This chain joins TRBV10-1 and TRBJ1-1, with D uncertain. From germline, CDR1 is WNHNN and CDR2 SYGVQD (reference sequence). The CDR3 is made up of 13 amino acids. The V gene lost 2 bases and the J gene lost 4 bases, with 8 bases spanning the gap. The CDR3 bases are TGCGCCAGCAGTGAGCCAGGTACCACTGAAGCTTTCTTT. Its protein is CASSEPGTTEAFF.

V gene TRBV5-1 combines with J gene TRBJ2-2; possibly TRBD2 for D (6 bases). CDR1 is SGHRS and CDR2 is YFSETQ in the germline V gene. Trimming cost V 3 bases and J 2 bases, with 11 bases left between them. The CDR3 spans 15 residues. CDR3 in DNA: TGCGCCAGCAGCTCCGGGGGAGGTAACACCGGGGAGCTGTTTTTT. This encodes CASSSGGGNTGELFF.

About this clone itself: The junction departs from the called germline gene at one end, perhaps through a read error. The CDR3 reads CASRFGLSFRTDTQYF. Written as DNA, the CDR3 is TGTGCCAGCCGTTTTGGGCTCTCCTTTCGCACAGATACGCAGTATTTT. The V and J genes are TRBV28 and TRBJ2-3; no clear D. From germline, CDR1 is MDHEN and CDR2 SYDVKM. This CDR3 spans 16 amino acids.

A remark on this clone: A much larger clone differs from this one at a single base, so this may be a read error. The rearrangement uses TRBV5-4 and TRBJ2-5; tentative D call: TRBD1 (5 bases). This CDR3 spans 13 amino acids. Trimming left V 4 bases short and J 5 bases short, with 12 bases between. Germline V gene data show CDR1 as SGHNT and CDR2 as YYREEE (reference sequence). The CDR3 here is CASSRDRSETQYF. DNA for the CDR3: TGTGCCAGCAGCAGAGACAGAAGCGAGACCCAGTACTTC.

The rearrangement joins TRBV2 to TRBJ2-5; weak D call: TRBD2 (5 bases). CDR3 length equals 14 residues. V lost 8 bases and J lost 5, with 18 bases in between. Germline CDR1 is SNHLY and CDR2 is FYNNEI. CDR3 DNA sequence: TGTGCCAGCTCCCTTAGGCAGCCGGGGGAGACCCAGTACTTC. It yields the protein CASSLRQPGETQYF.

The J gene is TRBJ1-1, the V gene TRBV11-2; D not certain. This CDR3 is 14 amino acids long. In germline, CDR1 is SGHAT, CDR2 FQNNGV. Trimming stripped 5 bases from V and 2 bases from J, with 12 bases between. The CDR3 DNA is TGTGCCAGCAGCCGGCATGGGGAAAACACTGAAGCTTTCTTT. This codes for CASSRHGENTEAFF.

The J gene is TRBJ2-6, the V gene TRBV30, with D perhaps TRBD1 or TRBD2 (5 bases each). The CDR3 consists of 16 residues. CDR1 and CDR2 (germline): GTSNPN, SVGIG (reference sequence). Between the trimmed V and J ends, which lost 0 bases and 4 bases, there was a span of 13 bases. In DNA, the CDR3 is TGTGCCTGGAGTGTGGGGACCCTCGTCGGGGCCAACGTCCTGACTTTC. Its protein product is CAWSVGTLVGANVLTF.

This chain connects TRBV29-1 to TRBJ1-3; D not certain. Trimming left V 4 bases short and J 3 bases short, with 7 bases between. This CDR3 comprises 12 residues. CDR1 is SQVTM and CDR2 is ANQGSEA in the germline V gene. The chain's CDR3 is CSVVKYGNTIYF. DNA for the CDR3: TGCAGCGTTGTAAAGTATGGAAACACCATATATTTT.

This chain connects TRBV2 to TRBJ2-6; the D is unclear. Between the trimmed V and J ends, which lost 3 bases and 0 bases, there was a span of 6 bases. Germline lookup yields CDR1 SNHLY and CDR2 FYNNEI. The CDR3 spans 15 residues. CDR3 protein: CASSDWASGANVLTF. In nucleotides, the CDR3 is TGTGCCAGCAGTGATTGGGCCTCTGGGGCCAACGTCCTGACTTTC.

The chain couples TRBV28 to TRBJ1-2; maybe TRBD1 (6 bases). The germline V and J ends were trimmed by 4 bases and 5 bases, with 14 bases remaining between them. Germline V gene lookup returns CDR1 MDHEN and CDR2 SYDVKM. This CDR3 has 14 residues. This chain's CDR3 is CASSSTPGAYGYTF. The CDR3 DNA is TGTGCCAGCAGTTCGACCCCGGGGGCGTATGGCTACACCTTC.

This chain uses TRBV27 with TRBJ1-4; D gene ambiguous. This CDR3 is built from 14 residues. V lost 6 bases, J lost 8 bases, and 16 bases lay in between. Germline V gene data show CDR1 as MNHEY and CDR2 as SMNVEV (reference sequence). The CDR3 protein is CASSLRPGGEKLFF. The CDR3 coding sequence is TGTGCCAGCAGCTTACGACCCGGAGGGGAAAAACTGTTTTTT.